These T cell receptor beta chains were read from a single sample in a study of shared clonotypes between healthy human individuals. Here immunoSEQ multiplex PCR was the method, and the copy in TCRdb shows in-frame clones only, minus some. The sample consists of around 95,000 clones, less than 80% of them appearing once. Sequencing used memory CD8+ T cells sorted from blood. These receptors originate from a man aged 25-45 years in good health. Both conserved end residues are part of each CDR3. The D gene is left open where the match is weak. The listing skips clone size in some rows; elsewhere it reads once, few, many or a size class.

V,size,D,J,DNA,CDR3
TRBV27,many,-,TRBJ2-7,TGTGCCAGCAGTTCAGGAAGATTTGGCGAGCAGTACTTC,CASSSGRFGEQYF
TRBV6-6,-,TRBD2,TRBJ2-1,TGTGCCAGCAGTGACTCGACTAGCGGGAGCAATGAGCAGTTCTTC,CASSDSTSGSNEQFF
TRBV11-3,-,-,TRBJ2-1,TGTGCCAGCAGCCTCGGGCCCAACAATGAGCAGTTCTTC,CASSLGPNNEQFF
TRBV11-1,-,TRBD2,TRBJ2-3,TGTGCCAGCAGCGGGGGACTAGGCACAGATACGCAGTATTTT,CASSGGLGTDTQYF
TRBV28,-,TRBD2,TRBJ2-1,TGTGCCAGCAGTCCCCAAGGGACTAGCGATGAGCAGTTCTTC,CASSPQGTSDEQFF
TRBV28,many,-,TRBJ2-7,TGTGCCAGCAGGGCGGGACACAACTACGAGCAGTACTTC,CASRAGHNYEQYF
TRBV25-1,-,-,TRBJ2-5,TGTGCCAGCAGTGACACCCAAGGTGCGGGCACGAGCCCAGAGACCCAGTACTTC,CASSDTQGAGTSPETQYF
TRBV6-6,-,TRBD1,TRBJ1-1,TGTGCCAGCAGCAAGGGACAGGGTTTTACTGAAGCTTTCTTT,CASSKGQGFTEAFF
TRBV6-4,-,-,TRBJ2-1,TGTGCCAGCAGTGACCTTTCAGGGAACTACAATGAGCAGTTCTTC,CASSDLSGNYNEQFF
TRBV7-9,-,TRBD2,TRBJ2-3,TGTGCCAGCAGCGGACCGACTAGCCCTAGCACAGATACGCAGTATTTT,CASSGPTSPSTDTQYF
TRBV4-3,-,-,TRBJ2-7,TGCGCCAGCAGCCAAGATCTGGGGGACTACGAGCAGTACTTC,CASSQDLGDYEQYF
TRBV5-1,-,-,TRBJ2-3,TGCGCCAGCAGCTTGGATCCGGCAGTCGGAGATACGCAGTATTTT,CASSLDPAVGDTQYF
TRBV27,-,-,TRBJ2-7,TGTGCCAGCAGTTTAGTAGGGCCCTACGAGCAGTACTTC,CASSLVGPYEQYF
TRBV5-1,-,-,TRBJ2-1,TGCGCCAGCAGCTTGAGGGGCGGAGCCTCCTACAATGAGCAGTTCTTC,CASSLRGGASYNEQFF
TRBV10-1,many,TRBD1,TRBJ2-2,TGCGCCAGCAGCACCGGGACAGACACCGGGGAGCTGTTTTTT,CASSTGTDTGELFF
TRBV9,few,TRBD2,TRBJ2-7,TGTGCCAGCAGCGTAGGAGCGGGAGGTGGGTTCGACGAGCAGTACTTC,CASSVGAGGGFDEQYF
TRBV19,few,TRBD2,TRBJ2-1,TGTGCCAGTACCCCCGGAGGACTAGGTTTTTACAATGAGCAGTTCTTC,CASTPGGLGFYNEQFF
TRBV25-1,-,TRBD2,TRBJ2-3,TGTGCCAGCAGTAATTGGCGGGAGAAGGATACGCAGTATTTT,CASSNWREKDTQYF
TRBV7-8,-,-,TRBJ2-1,TGTGCCAGCAGCTTACCCGGTCACAATGAGCAGTTCTTC,CASSLPGHNEQFF
TRBV7-9,-,-,TRBJ1-2,TGTGCCAGCAGCTTTGAAGAGGATGGCTACACCTTC,CASSFEEDGYTF
TRBV4-1,-,TRBD1,TRBJ2-7,TGCGCCAGCAGCCAACGGACAGGGAAGAACGAGCAGTACTTC,CASSQRTGKNEQYF
TRBV19,-,-,TRBJ2-3,TGTGCCAGTACCCGAGAACCTACTGGCACAGATACGCAGTATTTT,CASTREPTGTDTQYF
TRBV2,-,-,TRBJ1-4,TGTGCCACCCAGGAGGACAGTCAATGGGAAAAACTGTTTTTT,CATQEDSQWEKLFF
TRBV28,-,TRBD2,TRBJ2-7,TGTGCCAGCAGGGAAACTAGCGGGAGCGGGTACGAGCAGTACTTC,CASRETSGSGYEQYF
TRBV9,-,-,TRBJ1-3,TGTGCCAGCAGCGTAAGTGGAGGGGGGCCCCACTCCGGAAACACCATATATTTT,CASSVSGGGPHSGNTIYF
TRBV9,once,-,TRBJ2-1,TGTGCCAGCAGCGGCAATGAGCAGTTCTTC,CASSGNEQFF
TRBV7-3,once,-,TRBJ2-5,TGTGCCAGCAGCTTCAAGGGTGCCGAGACCCAGTACTTC,CASSFKGAETQYF
TRBV15,-,-,TRBJ2-7,TGTGCCACCAGCCAAGACCAAAGCCACGAGCAGTACTTC,CATSQDQSHEQYF
TRBV7-9,-,TRBD1,TRBJ1-1,TGTGCCAGCAGCTTGGGTTGGGTCGGAGGACAGGGTAGAACTTTCTTT,CASSLGWVGGQGRTFF
TRBV27,-,-,TRBJ2-3,TGTGCCAGCAGTCCCTCCACCGGCGTGAGGACGCAGTATTTT,CASSPSTGVRTQYF
TRBV6-6,-,-,TRBJ2-5,TGTGCCAGCAGTTGGGCAGCCGTGGAGACCCAGTACTTC,CASSWAAVETQYF
TRBV28,-,-,TRBJ1-5,TGTGCCAGCAGTAGAGATAGCAATCAGCCCCAGCATTTT,CASSRDSNQPQHF
TRBV6-5,-,-,TRBJ2-7,TGTGCCAGCAAGTGGGGAAAGAGCTCCTACGAGCAGTACTTC,CASKWGKSSYEQYF
TRBV7-2,-,TRBD2,TRBJ2-7,TGTGCCAGCAGCCCCAGCGGGAGGGCCTACGAGCAGTACTTC,CASSPSGRAYEQYF
TRBV28,-,TRBD2,TRBJ2-7,TGTGCCAGCAGTAGCGGGACCACCTACGAGCAGTACTTC,CASSSGTTYEQYF
TRBV4-1,once,-,TRBJ2-3,TGCGCCAGCAGCCCCAGACCCGGCACAGATACGCAGTATTTT,CASSPRPGTDTQYF
TRBV28,-,-,TRBJ2-7,TGTGCCAGCAGTTTAAATCTAGCCTACGAGCAGTACTTC,CASSLNLAYEQYF